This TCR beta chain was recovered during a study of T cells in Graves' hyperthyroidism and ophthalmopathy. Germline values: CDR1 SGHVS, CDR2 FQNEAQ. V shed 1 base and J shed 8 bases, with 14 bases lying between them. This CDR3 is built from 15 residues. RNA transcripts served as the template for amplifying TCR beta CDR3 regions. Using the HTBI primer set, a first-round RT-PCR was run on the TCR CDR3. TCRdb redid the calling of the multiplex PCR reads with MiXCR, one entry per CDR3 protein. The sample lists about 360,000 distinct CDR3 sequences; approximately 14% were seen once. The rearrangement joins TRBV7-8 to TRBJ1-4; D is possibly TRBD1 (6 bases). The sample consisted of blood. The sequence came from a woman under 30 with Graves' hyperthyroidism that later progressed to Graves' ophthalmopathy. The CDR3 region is CASSLDGGQGEKLFF. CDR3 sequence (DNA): TGTGCCAGCAGCTTAGATGGGGGGCAGGGGGAAAAACTGTTTTTT.